This TCR beta chain was captured in a study of T cell clones after liver transplantation. Study-wide background: A pre-transplant mixed lymphocyte reaction with TCRbeta sequencing defined graft-donor-reactive clones followed in post-transplant blood.

V was clipped by 6 bases and J by 4 bases, with 19 bases between them. The CDR3 consists of 15 residues. The germline V gene encodes CDR1 MNHNY and CDR2 SVGAGI (reference sequence). TCRdb's table, derived via immunoSEQ multiplex PCR, lists solely in-frame clones and lacks some. The profile shows tens of thousands of clones, roughly 70% of them singletons. Unstimulated PBMCs were sorted into CD3+CD4+ and CD3+CD8+ populations. About this clone itself: Its cognate antigen is unknown.

General study findings and limits: Low donor cell numbers restricted donor-reactive repertoire measurement in two subjects.

The rearrangement uses TRBV6-6 and TRBJ2-7; no reliable D call. The material was CD4+ T cells from blood, obtained at the 22-month timepoint. This receptor was taken from a human patient who received a liver transplant. A subset of T cells may come from the graft donor. CDR3 bases: TGTGCCAGCAGAACCCGACGGGCGTGGAAGTACGAGCAGTACTTC. This gives the protein CASRTRRAWKYEQYF.